This TCR beta chain stems from a study of T cell changes during pregnancy in multiple sclerosis. Germline CDR1 is SGHTA and CDR2 is FQGNSA. The CDR3 contains 13 residues. The V end lost 5 bases, the J end lost 6 bases, and 11 bases lay between the germline ends. Assay used: immunoSEQ multiplex PCR; TCRdb lists only in-frame clones, some missing. Of around 30,000 clones detected, roughly 89% appear once; the ten largest clones hold roughly 0.79%. The material sequenced was CD4+ T cells from peripheral blood mononuclear cells, taken in the second trimester of pregnancy. The receptor was isolated from a female donor with multiple sclerosis, enrolled in a pregnancy study. V usage is TRBV7-2 and J usage is TRBJ1-5; weak D call: TRBD1 (5 bases). CDR3 nucleotides: TGTGCCAGCAGCAACCCCGGGGGTCAGCCCCAGCATTTT. Its translation is CASSNPGGQPQHF.